Listed here are 25 T cell receptor beta chains from one sample, sequenced in a study of technical replicates of blood from a few donors. Assay used: immunoSEQ multiplex PCR; TCRdb lists only in-frame clones, some missing. In the table there are around 50,000 clones, around 95% of which are singletons. The sequenced material came from T cells isolated from PBMCs. These receptors came from a human donor in good health.

This clone was observed a single time. This sequence joins TRBV9 and TRBJ1-2; 9 bases agree with TRBD1. After removal of 2 bases from V and 6 bases from J, the junction contained 8 bases not matched to a gene. The CDR3 loop spans 15 amino acids. CDR1 is SGDLS, CDR2 YYNGEE, per germline. CDR3 sequence: CASSVTGGAGNGYTF. DNA for the CDR3: TGTGCCAGCAGCGTCACAGGGGGCGCGGGTAATGGCTACACCTTC.

CDR3 amino acids: CASRFPREETFF. CDR3 nucleotides: TGTGCCAGCAGATTCCCCAGGGAGGAAACTTTCTTT. The V gene is TRBV6-6, the J gene TRBJ1-1, with a weak D call TRBD1 (5 bases). This CDR3 has 12 amino acids. Germline V gene lookup returns CDR1 MNHNY and CDR2 SVGAGI (reference sequence). Deletions cut 6 bases from V and 12 bases from J, with 17 bases between.

This clone was counted a single time. The J gene is TRBJ1-1, the V gene TRBV21-1. TRBV21-1 is a documented pseudogene. CDR3 size: 14 residues. The DNA for the CDR3 is TGTGCCAGCAGCAAAGGACGGTCGGGCACTGAAGCTTTCTTT. This gives the protein CASSKGRSGTEAFF.

The V and J genes are TRBV9 and TRBJ2-1, with 11 bases fitting TRBD2. Germline V gene data show CDR1 as SGDLS and CDR2 as YYNGEE. The junction had 7 bases not matched to a gene; V was cut back by 0 bases and J by 5 bases. The CDR3 extends over 17 amino acids. The CDR3 bases are TGTGCCAGCAGCGTAGTAGGCGAGGGACTAGCGGACAATGAGCAGTTCTTC. Translated, it gives CASSVVGEGLADNEQFF.

This chain links TRBV27 with TRBJ2-5; 8 nucleotides align to TRBD1. This CDR3 spans 14 amino acids. V dropped 5 bases and J dropped 5; count of bases not matched to a gene: 7. Germline assignment: CDR1 MNHEY and CDR2 SMNVEV (reference sequence). The CDR3 DNA sequence: TGTGCCAGCAGTCTCCGACAGGGGACGGAGACCCAGTACTTC. As protein: CASSLRQGTETQYF.

The chain links TRBV7-8 to TRBJ1-1; D might be TRBD1 (5 bases). Germline-derived CDR1 and CDR2 are SGHVS and FQNEAQ. Trimming left V 5 bases short and J 6 bases short, with 19 bases between. This CDR3 is 15 amino acids long. The CDR3 sequence: CASSLNWLRDSEAFF. In nucleotides, the CDR3 is TGTGCCAGCAGCCTAAATTGGCTCCGGGACTCTGAAGCTTTCTTT.

The CDR3 protein is CASTSGGTGNTIYF. In nucleotides, the CDR3 is TGTGCCAGCACCTCGGGGGGCACTGGAAACACCATATATTTT. The chain is built from TRBV28 and TRBJ1-3, with D possibly being TRBD1 (6 bases). Trimming removed 7 bases at V and 2 bases at J, with 12 bases between. The CDR3 is made up of 14 amino acids. Germline values: CDR1 MDHEN, CDR2 SYDVKM.

The V call is TRBV11-2, the J call TRBJ2-1; TRBD2 is a possible D gene (6 bases). With 4 bases removed from V and 3 bases from J, the gap between germline ends came to 13 bases. The germline V gene encodes CDR1 SGHAT and CDR2 FQNNGV. This CDR3 contains 15 residues. CDR3 residues: CASSSLGGVYNEQFF. DNA of the CDR3: TGTGCCAGCAGCTCCCTAGGCGGGGTCTACAATGAGCAGTTCTTC.

The chain employs TRBV9 and TRBJ1-3; TRBD1 aligns across 8 bases. The V and J ends lost 1 base and 7 bases, in that order; junction bases with no gene match: 10. Germline CDR1 SGDLS, CDR2 YYNGEE. This CDR3 comprises 16 residues. Here the CDR3 DNA reads TGTGCCAGCAGCGTAAACCAGGACAGGGAATTGAACACCATATATTTT. Its translation is CASSVNQDRELNTIYF. The entire variable domain, with the rest obtained from reference TRBV9 and TRBJ1-3, is as follows: DSGVTQTPKHLITATGQRVTLRCSPRSGDLSVYWYQQSLDQGLQFLIQYYNGEERAKGNILERFSAQQFPDLHSELNLSSLELGDSALYFCASSVNQDRELNTIYFGEGSWLTVV.

The chain combines TRBV4-2 with TRBJ2-7; possible D gene TRBD2, 5 bases. V was cut by 0 bases and J by 2 bases, with 8 bases left in between. Germline values: CDR1 LGHNA, CDR2 YNFKEQ. The CDR3 is 14 residues long. The CDR3 loop is CASSQEPGTYEQYF. CDR3 DNA sequence: TGTGCCAGCAGCCAAGAACCCGGGACCTACGAGCAGTACTTC.

V usage is TRBV27 and J usage is TRBJ1-2; D may be TRBD1 (5 bases). The CDR3 runs 17 residues. CDR1 and CDR2 (germline): MNHEY, SMNVEV (reference sequence). The V end lost 7 bases, the J end lost 4 bases, and 25 bases lay between the germline ends. CDR3 coding DNA: TGTGCCAGCATTGGACTAGGGGACGCAGGCTTCTCCTATGGCTACACCTTC. It yields the protein CASIGLGDAGFSYGYTF.

The V call is TRBV4-1, the J call TRBJ1-1; D call uncertain. The CDR3 covers 15 residues. V was cut by 1 base and J by 1 base, with 10 bases left in between. Looked up from germline, CDR1 is MGHRA and CDR2 is YSYEKL. This CDR3 reads CASSQVREGNTEAFF. The CDR3, as DNA: TGCGCCAGCAGCCAAGTGAGGGAAGGGAACACTGAAGCTTTCTTT.

This rearrangement joins TRBV10-3 to TRBJ1-2; D uncertain. V lost 5 bases, J lost 6 bases, and 19 bases lay in between. The CDR3 extends over 15 amino acids. Germline V gene lookup returns CDR1 ENHRY and CDR2 SYGVKD. CDR3 bases: TGTGCCATCAGTTCGACTAACCGGGTCGGCGATGGCTACACCTTC. Its protein product is CAISSTNRVGDGYTF.

The chain has TRBV5-4 and TRBJ2-7; tentatively, D is TRBD2 (5 bases). Germline V CDR1 and CDR2: SGHNT, YYREEE (reference sequence). V lost 4 bases, J lost 3 bases, and 17 bases lay in between. The CDR3 spans 15 residues. The CDR3: CASSPTLREHYEQYF. In DNA, the CDR3 is TGTGCCAGCAGCCCTACTCTTCGGGAACACTACGAGCAGTACTTC.

The rearrangement links TRBV27 to TRBJ1-5; 7 bases map to TRBD1. CDR1 and CDR2 (germline): MNHEY, SMNVEV (reference sequence). V gave up 0 bases and J gave up 8 bases; unmatched junction bases: 7. This CDR3 has 15 residues. As DNA, the CDR3 is TGTGCCAGCAGTTTATCAGAGACAGGGCTGGAGCCCCAGCATTTT. Protein sequence: CASSLSETGLEPQHF.

This chain joins TRBV4-2 and TRBJ2-7; tentative D call: TRBD1 (5 bases). The CDR3 runs 15 residues. Germline CDR1 LGHNA, CDR2 YNFKEQ. Trimming stripped 0 bases from V and 3 bases from J, with 12 bases between. CDR3 region: CASSQDRQGGYEQYF. DNA of the CDR3: TGTGCCAGCAGCCAAGATAGGCAGGGCGGCTACGAGCAGTACTTC.

The rearrangement joins TRBV18 to TRBJ2-7, with D possibly matching TRBD1 (5 bases). CDR3 length: 12 amino acids. Per the germline V gene, CDR1 is KGHSH and CDR2 is LQKENI. The V end was cut by 6 bases, the J end by 3 bases, with 9 bases between. CDR3 region: CASSRDSYEQYF. For the CDR3, the DNA is TGTGCCAGCTCCCGAGACAGCTACGAGCAGTACTTC. Based on the CDR3 plus reference TRBV18 and TRBJ2-7, the full variable domain is NAGVMQNPRHLVRRRGQEARLRCSPMKGHSHVYWYRQLPEEGLKFMVYLQKENIIDESGMPKERFSAEFPKEGPSILRIQQVVRGDSAAYFCASSRDSYEQYFGPGTRLTVT.

V usage is TRBV11-2 and J usage is TRBJ1-2; no clear D gene. V lost 0 bases to trimming and J lost 8 bases, with 7 bases between them. The CDR3 sequence is 12 residues long. The germline CDR1 and CDR2 sequences are SGHAT and FQNNGV. As DNA, the CDR3 is TGTGCCAGCAGCTTAGAAGCTCTGGGCTACACCTTC. As protein: CASSLEALGYTF.

The count of this clone is one. The chain employs TRBV7-9 and TRBJ1-1, with 10 bases fitting TRBD1. This CDR3 is built from 16 residues. CDR1 SEHNR and CDR2 FQNEAQ come from the germline V gene (reference sequence). V was clipped by 5 bases and J by 11 bases; unmatched bases: 17. CDR3 region: CASSPRGVDRGRGAFF. Written as DNA, the CDR3 is TGTGCCAGCAGCCCCAGAGGGGTCGACAGGGGGCGCGGCGCTTTCTTT.

J is TRBJ2-7 and V is TRBV2, with D possibly being TRBD1 (6 bases). The V end lost 6 bases, the J end lost 0 bases, and 9 bases lay between the germline ends. The CDR3 has 13 residues. The germline V gene has CDR1 SNHLY and CDR2 FYNNEI. DNA of the CDR3: TGTGCCAGCAGCAGGGACACCTCCTACGAGCAGTACTTC. This codes for CASSRDTSYEQYF.

The rearrangement uses TRBV5-1 and TRBJ2-5; no clear D gene. Germline assignment: CDR1 SGHRS and CDR2 YFSETQ. V lost 4 bases, J lost 2 bases, and 3 bases lay in between. The CDR3 runs 11 residues. CDR3 amino acids: CASSLQETQYF. The CDR3 bases are TGCGCCAGCAGCCTACAAGAGACCCAGTACTTC.

To note about this clone: No DNA is shown, since the ends of the CDR3 on it are uncertain; the CDR3 is the one TCRdb lists. The V and J genes are TRBV4-1 and TRBJ2-7; the listed D gene, TRBD1, was not tested against the DNA. Germline V gene data show CDR1 as MGHRA and CDR2 as YSYEKL. With termini counted, the CDR3 has 16 amino acids. The CDR3 sequence is CASSQEFGTGAPPEYF.

The V and J genes are TRBV2 and TRBJ2-1; 13 bases are a match to TRBD2. With V trimmed by 6 bases and J by 1 base, 3 bases remained unmatched. Germline-derived CDR1 and CDR2 are SNHLY and FYNNEI. The CDR3 consists of 16 residues. The DNA of the CDR3 is TGTGCCAGCAGCCGGACTAGCGGGAGTTCCTACAATGAGCAGTTCTTC. Residues: CASSRTSGSSYNEQFF.

V and J are TRBV5-4 and TRBJ2-3; 11 nucleotides agree with TRBD2. V lost 2 bases and J lost 4; bases outside the gene matches: 6. Per the germline V gene, CDR1 is SGHNT and CDR2 is YYREEE (reference sequence). The CDR3 consists of 16 residues. The CDR3, as DNA: TGTGCCAGCAGCTTTAGTCTAGCGGGAGGTCCAGATACGCAGTATTTT. It yields the protein CASSFSLAGGPDTQYF.

The chain uses TRBV9 and TRBJ1-1, with D perhaps TRBD1 (5 bases). CDR1 is SGDLS, CDR2 YYNGEE, per germline. V was shortened by 2 bases and J by 5 bases, with 16 bases between the two germline ends. The length of the CDR3 is 15 residues. DNA of the CDR3: TGTGCCAGCAGCGTTGATGGGGCGTTAAGAACTGAAGCTTTCTTT. This translates into CASSVDGALRTEAFF.